The TCR beta chain under discussion was sequenced for a study of T cell changes during pregnancy in multiple sclerosis. The protocol was immunoSEQ multiplex PCR, while the TCRdb copy is restricted to in-frame clones and leaves out a portion. The sample consists of more than 40,000 clones, 80% to 90% of them appearing once. With V trimmed by 0 bases and J by 5 bases, 4 bases remained unmatched. This CDR3 is built from 14 residues. Germline CDR1 reads SGDLS; CDR2 reads YYNGEE. Specimen: CD4+ T cells from peripheral blood mononuclear cells, collected in the first trimester of pregnancy. The rearrangement links TRBV9 to TRBJ2-7, with TRBD1 matching 8 bases. This clonotype was sampled from a female donor with multiple sclerosis, enrolled in a pregnancy study. The CDR3 region has the DNA TGTGCCAGCAGCGTAGGGGACAGGTTTCACGAGCAGTACTTC. It translates to CASSVGDRFHEQYF.